These T cell receptor beta chains were read from a single sample in a study of blood T cell repertoires in COVID-19. Some clones are missing from TCRdb's copy, which holds only in-frame ones; the method was immunoSEQ multiplex PCR. The sample records 85,000 to 100,000 clones, less than 85% being singletons. Source material: peripheral blood. These receptors all come from a man aged 50 or older who had recovered from COVID-19. CDR3s include the opening cysteine and the closing phenylalanine or tryptophan. D genes are given only for firm matches. Clone size is stated in some rows and not others, as once, few, many or a class when expanded.

cdr3_nt cdr3_aa v_call d_call j_call clone_size
TGTGCCAGCAGCTTGTTAGGCCAGGCTTTCAATCAGCCCCAGCATTTT CASSLLGQAFNQPQHF TRBV5-6 NA TRBJ1-5 NA
TGTGCCTCCGTGACACTTAACACTGAAGCTTTCTTT CASVTLNTEAFF TRBV28 NA TRBJ1-1 NA
TGTGCCAGCAGCCCTGACAGGAATCAGCCCCAGCATTTT CASSPDRNQPQHF TRBV11-2 NA TRBJ1-5 NA
TGTGCCAGCAGTTTATTCGCCCTGAGGACTCAGCATTTT CASSLFALRTQHF TRBV28 NA TRBJ1-5 NA
TGTGCCAGCACCTGGATGAGGCGGACGAACACCGGGGAGCTGTTTTTT CASTWMRRTNTGELFF TRBV11-2 NA TRBJ2-2 NA
TGTGCCACCAGTGATACGACCGGGACAGGGTTTCGTGGCTACACCTTC CATSDTTGTGFRGYTF TRBV24-1 TRBD1 TRBJ1-2 NA
TGTGCCAGCGACCCGGGACTACCTTTAACAGATACGCAGTATTTT CASDPGLPLTDTQYF TRBV7-9 TRBD2 TRBJ2-3 NA
TGCGCCAGCAGCCAAGATACGGCGGGACGATATGGCTACACCTTC CASSQDTAGRYGYTF TRBV4-1 NA TRBJ1-2 once
TGCAGTGCTAGTATTGGCAGGGGGAACACTGAAGCTTTCTTT CSASIGRGNTEAFF TRBV20-1 NA TRBJ1-1 NA
TGTGCCAGTAGTAAAGGACAGGGAAGAATGAACACTGAAGCTTTCTTT CASSKGQGRMNTEAFF TRBV19 TRBD1 TRBJ1-1 NA
TGCGCCAGCAGGTTTGGACAGACGGAAAATCAGCCCCAGCATTTT CASRFGQTENQPQHF TRBV5-1 NA TRBJ1-5 NA
TGCGCCAGCAGCCCGGTAAGCTCCTACGAGCAGTACTTC CASSPVSSYEQYF TRBV5-1 NA TRBJ2-7 NA
TGTGCCAGTAGTGTCCGTACAGGTCTTGGTGAAAAACTGTTTTTT CASSVRTGLGEKLFF TRBV19 NA TRBJ1-4 NA
TGCGCCAGCAGCTTGGGTCCAGGGGATCAGCCCCAGCATTTT CASSLGPGDQPQHF TRBV5-1 NA TRBJ1-5 NA
TGTGCCAGCAGCCTAAACAGGGATATTGAGCAGTTCTTC CASSLNRDIEQFF TRBV3-1/TRBV3-2 NA TRBJ2-1 NA
TGTGCCAGCAGCGTCTACAGGGGACTCGTGGACAATGAGCAGTTCTTC CASSVYRGLVDNEQFF TRBV7-3 NA TRBJ2-1 NA
TGTGCCAGCAGTACGATAACAGGTTACACTGAAGCTTTCTTT CASSTITGYTEAFF TRBV3-1/TRBV3-2 NA TRBJ1-1 NA
TGTGCCAGCAGCCCCGGTGGGTCTTCGGGGCAGTATTTT CASSPGGSSGQYF TRBV5-5 NA TRBJ2-3 NA
TGTGCCAGCAGTGAACTAGCGGGGGACCAAGAGACCCAGTACTTC CASSELAGDQETQYF TRBV6-1 TRBD2 TRBJ2-5 medium-sized
TGTGCCAGCTCCCCCGGGACAGGTGGCGAGCAGTACTTC CASSPGTGGEQYF TRBV18 TRBD1 TRBJ2-7 NA
TGTGCCACCAGCAGAGAAAGAGGAGGGGGCGGCTATGGCTACACCTTC CATSRERGGGGYGYTF TRBV15 TRBD1 TRBJ1-2 NA
TGTAACACCCCGCCCCGGACTTTAAAAGAGACCCAGTACTTC CNTPPRTLKETQYF TRBV9 NA TRBJ2-5 NA
TGTGCCAGTAGTACCCAGGGCCTAGCGGGGGTGTATGAGCAGTTCTTC CASSTQGLAGVYEQFF TRBV19 TRBD2 TRBJ2-1 NA
TGTGCCAGTAGATCCCAGGGGGTACAAACCTACGAGCAGTACTTC CASRSQGVQTYEQYF TRBV19 TRBD1 TRBJ2-7 NA
TGTGCCAGCAGCCGACCTAGCGGGTTCAATGAGCAGTTCTTC CASSRPSGFNEQFF TRBV14 TRBD2 TRBJ2-1 once
TGCGCCAGCAGCTTGGAGGCTAGCGGGGGGTACAATGAGCAGTTCTTC CASSLEASGGYNEQFF TRBV5-1 TRBD2 TRBJ2-1 few
TGTGCCAGCAGTCGGGGACAGGGGGAAACTGAAGCTTTCTTT CASSRGQGETEAFF TRBV2 TRBD1 TRBJ1-1 NA
TGTGCCAGCAGTCCTAGCGAAACGAACACCGGGGAGCTGTTTTTT CASSPSETNTGELFF TRBV6-4 NA TRBJ2-2 NA
TGCGCCAGCAGCTTTAGTGATTCCTACGAGCAGTACTTC CASSFSDSYEQYF TRBV5-1 NA TRBJ2-7 once
TGTGCCAGCAGCTTAGCAGAATACTATGGCTACACCTTC CASSLAEYYGYTF TRBV13 NA TRBJ1-2 NA
TGCGCCAGCAGTGACCATGGGCCGAGCTCCTACAATGAGCAGTTCTTC CASSDHGPSSYNEQFF TRBV10-1 NA TRBJ2-1 NA
TGTGCCAGCAGCGCCTCAGGTGCAACTAATGAAAAACTGTTTTTT CASSASGATNEKLFF TRBV28 NA TRBJ1-4 NA
TGTGCCAGCAGCCAAGTTAAAATAAGTTACCAGGGAGAGACCCAGTACTTC CASSQVKISYQGETQYF TRBV3-1/TRBV3-2 NA TRBJ2-5 NA
TGTGCCAGCGCAAGACAGGTTAGCAATCAGCCCCAGCATTTT CASARQVSNQPQHF TRBV6-5 NA TRBJ1-5 NA
TGTGCCAGCAGCCAGAGGCGGGAGACCCAGTACTTC CASSQRRETQYF TRBV12-3/TRBV12-4 NA TRBJ2-5 NA
TGCGCCAGCAGTCGAGACAGGGCGGAGACCGGGGAGCTGTTTTTT CASSRDRAETGELFF TRBV4-3 TRBD1 TRBJ2-2 NA
TGTGCCAGCAGCCACCATCTCGCGGGGGGCCCCCAGGGCCCCGGGGAGCTGTTTTTT CASSHHLAGGPQGPGELFF TRBV4-2 TRBD2 TRBJ2-2 NA
TGTGCCAGCAGCCCTGGGACAGGGAATGGAAACACCATATATTTT CASSPGTGNGNTIYF TRBV7-8 TRBD1 TRBJ1-3 NA
TGTGCCAGCAGTGAACCTGACAGGGACTATGGCTACACCTTC CASSEPDRDYGYTF TRBV25-1 TRBD1 TRBJ1-2 NA
TGTGCCAGCTCACCAGATCAGGTCCTCTCTGGAAACACCATATATTTT CASSPDQVLSGNTIYF TRBV18 NA TRBJ1-3 NA
TGCGCCAGCAGCTTGGACAGGCGTGCCAATGAAAAACTGTTTTTT CASSLDRRANEKLFF TRBV5-1 NA TRBJ1-4 NA
TGTGCCAGCAGCTCCTCGGGCCGGGGGACTGAAGCTTTCTTT CASSSSGRGTEAFF TRBV7-9 NA TRBJ1-1 NA
TGTGCCAGCAGTGAACTCCGTCAGCCCCAGCATTTT CASSELRQPQHF TRBV6-1 NA TRBJ1-5 few
TGTGCCAGCAGCAAAGACAGGGGCGAAGAGACCCAGTACTTC CASSKDRGEETQYF TRBV11-3 TRBD1 TRBJ2-5 few
TGTGCCAGCAGCTTAGATCACGGGAACACAGATACGCAGTATTTT CASSLDHGNTDTQYF TRBV11-3 NA TRBJ2-3 NA
TGTGCCAGCAGCCAAGACCAGGGGAGAATTTCTGAAGCTTTCTTT CASSQDQGRISEAFF TRBV14 NA TRBJ1-1 NA
TGTGCCAGCAGACTGGGGAGCGGGTGGTTGGATACGCAGTATTTT CASRLGSGWLDTQYF TRBV3-1/TRBV3-2 NA TRBJ2-3 NA
TGTGCCAGCAGTTGGGACATTGGAAACACCATATATTTT CASSWDIGNTIYF TRBV12-3/TRBV12-4 NA TRBJ1-3 NA
TGCAGTGCTAGTTCTCGGACCCAATACGGGACAAATGAAGCTTTCTTT CSASSRTQYGTNEAFF TRBV20-1 NA TRBJ1-1 NA
TGCGCCAGCAGTCTAGGACTAGCGGGAGTTTCCTACGAGCAGTACTTC CASSLGLAGVSYEQYF TRBV4-3 TRBD2 TRBJ2-7 NA
TGTGCCAGCAGGGTATCTAACAGCCCCTATGGCTACACCTTC CASRVSNSPYGYTF TRBV7-2 NA TRBJ1-2 NA
TGTGCCAGCAGCTCACAGGGGCTTTCCACAGATACGCAGTATTTT CASSSQGLSTDTQYF TRBV9 TRBD1 TRBJ2-3 NA
TGTGCCTGGAGTGTAGCCAGGGGGCGCCAAGAGACCCAGTACTTC CAWSVARGRQETQYF TRBV30 TRBD1 TRBJ2-5 NA